A selection of T cell receptor beta chains follows, all from one sample in a study of T cell responses to AZD1222 COVID-19 vaccine. Method: immunoSEQ multiplex PCR; TCRdb's copy keeps in-frame clones and lacks some. The repertoire has 150,000 to 200,000 clones, approximately 90% of them found once; the top ten carry under 8%. The sequences come from peripheral blood, collected on day 0 of AZD1222 vaccination. These receptors were collected from an adult in good health. The conserved cysteine and the conserved F or W are not part of the CDR3 here. Clone size is stated in some rows and not others, as once, few, many or a class when expanded.

clone_size,v_call,cdr3_aa
-,TRBV3-1/TRBV3-2,ASSGGQGYGYT
-,TRBV6-5,ASSPGQGANVLT
-,TRBV5-4,ASSLQYNEQF
few,TRBV4-3,ASSPGQVSSGNTIY
once,TRBV28,ASRGGKDSPLH
once,TRBV5-1,ASSFDRAISGNTIY
-,TRBV27,ASSFEEGYSPLH
-,TRBV28,ASSSTNYGYT
-,TRBV19,ASSSGTVGNQPQH
-,TRBV21-1,ASTEQRGYGYT
-,TRBV5-1,ASSETSSYNEQF
-,TRBV15,ATSSQDKAGNEQF
-,TRBV5-1,ARHFDPNYGYT
-,TRBV5-8,ASSLVTSGAGNTIY
-,TRBV15,ATSRDLAGGGIQY
-,TRBV2,ASSERQGIGELF
-,TRBV4-2,ASSQDVGGAGGAADTQY
-,TRBV6-4,ASSDRADGGYEQF
once,TRBV4-1,ASSRGQGLNYGYT
-,TRBV18,ASSPGGTARNQPQH
once,TRBV28,ASSLGHQPQH
-,TRBV6-5,ASRLGQSYNEQF